The T cell receptor (beta chain) under discussion was sequenced for a study of T cells in Graves' hyperthyroidism and ophthalmopathy. General study points: A median approximately 6.8 months before onset, the model predicted ophthalmopathy.

TCR beta CDR3 sequences were amplified from RNA transcripts. An initial round of RT-PCR targeting the TCR CDR3 relied on the HTBI primer set. TCRdb processed the multiplex PCR reads anew with MiXCR; each CDR3 protein has one entry. The table lists 300,000 to 400,000 distinct CDR3 sequences, around 23% of them singletons. This clonotype has a count of ten or more. Its antigen is undetermined. The germline gives CDR1 SNHLY, CDR2 FYNNEI. The CDR3 length is 14 residues. V was clipped by 6 bases and J by 3 bases, with 9 bases between them. It was approximately 9.4 ml of fresh peripheral blood that supplied the PBMCs.

The TCR originated in a woman in her forties or fifties with Graves' hyperthyroidism. Sequencing was performed on blood. The chain recombines TRBV2 with TRBJ2-6; D might be TRBD1 (5 bases). The DNA of the CDR3 is TGTGCCAGCAGCCAGGGTAGTGGGGCCAACGTCCTGACTTTC. Its protein is CASSQGSGANVLTF.